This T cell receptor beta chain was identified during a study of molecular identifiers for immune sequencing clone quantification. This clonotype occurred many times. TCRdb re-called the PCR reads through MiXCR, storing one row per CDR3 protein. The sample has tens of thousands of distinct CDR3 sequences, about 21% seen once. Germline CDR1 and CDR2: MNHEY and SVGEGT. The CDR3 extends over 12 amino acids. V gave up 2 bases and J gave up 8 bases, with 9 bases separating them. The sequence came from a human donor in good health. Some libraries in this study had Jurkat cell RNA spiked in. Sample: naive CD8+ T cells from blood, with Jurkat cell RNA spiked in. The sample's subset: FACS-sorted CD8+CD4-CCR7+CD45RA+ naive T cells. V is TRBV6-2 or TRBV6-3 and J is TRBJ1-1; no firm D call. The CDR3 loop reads CASSYPDPEAFF. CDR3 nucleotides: TGTGCCAGCAGTTACCCAGACCCCGAAGCTTTCTTT.